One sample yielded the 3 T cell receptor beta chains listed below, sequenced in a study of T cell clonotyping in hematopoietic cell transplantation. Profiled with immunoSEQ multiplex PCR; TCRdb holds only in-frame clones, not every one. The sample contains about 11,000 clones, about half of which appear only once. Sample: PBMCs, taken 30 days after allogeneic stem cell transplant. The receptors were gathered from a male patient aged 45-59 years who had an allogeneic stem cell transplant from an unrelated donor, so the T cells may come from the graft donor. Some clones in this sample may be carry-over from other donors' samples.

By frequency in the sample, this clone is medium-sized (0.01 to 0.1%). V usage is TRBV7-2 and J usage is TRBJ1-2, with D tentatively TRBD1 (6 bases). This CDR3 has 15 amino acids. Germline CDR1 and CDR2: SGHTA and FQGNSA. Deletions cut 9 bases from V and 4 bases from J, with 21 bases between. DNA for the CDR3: TGTGCCAGTAGCAGGGACACCCGCGCGTTCTATGGCTACACCTTC. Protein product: CASSRDTRAFYGYTF.

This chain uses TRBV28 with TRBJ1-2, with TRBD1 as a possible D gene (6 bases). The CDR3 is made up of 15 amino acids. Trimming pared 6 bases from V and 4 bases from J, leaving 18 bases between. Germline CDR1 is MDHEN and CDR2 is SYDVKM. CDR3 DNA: TGTGCCAGCAGCCAAGCAGGGGAGCGTACCTATGGCTACACCTTC. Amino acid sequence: CASSQAGERTYGYTF.

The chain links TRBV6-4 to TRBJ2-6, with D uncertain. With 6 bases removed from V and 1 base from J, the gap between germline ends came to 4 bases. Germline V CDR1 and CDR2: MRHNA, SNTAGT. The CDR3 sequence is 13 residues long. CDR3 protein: CASSESGANVLTF. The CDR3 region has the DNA TGTGCCAGCAGCGAGTCTGGGGCCAACGTCCTGACTTTC.